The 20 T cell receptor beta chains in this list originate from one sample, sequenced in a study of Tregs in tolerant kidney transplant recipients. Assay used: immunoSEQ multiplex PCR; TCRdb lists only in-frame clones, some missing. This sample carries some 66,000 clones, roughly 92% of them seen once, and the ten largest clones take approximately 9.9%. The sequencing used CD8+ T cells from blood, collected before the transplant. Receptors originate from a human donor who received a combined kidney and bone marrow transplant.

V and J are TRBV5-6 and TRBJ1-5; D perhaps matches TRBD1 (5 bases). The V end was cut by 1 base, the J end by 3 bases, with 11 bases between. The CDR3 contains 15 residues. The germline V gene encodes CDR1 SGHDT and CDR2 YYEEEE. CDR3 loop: CASSLSAGNNQPQHF. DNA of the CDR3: TGTGCCAGCAGCTTGAGCGCAGGGAACAATCAGCCCCAGCATTTT.

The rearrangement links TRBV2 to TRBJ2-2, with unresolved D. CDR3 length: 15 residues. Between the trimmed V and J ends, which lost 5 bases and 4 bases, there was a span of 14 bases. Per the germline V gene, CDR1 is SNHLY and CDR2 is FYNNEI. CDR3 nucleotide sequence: TGTGCCAGCAGTAACCCGGGTGAGATCACCGGGGAGCTGTTTTTT. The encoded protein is CASSNPGEITGELFF.

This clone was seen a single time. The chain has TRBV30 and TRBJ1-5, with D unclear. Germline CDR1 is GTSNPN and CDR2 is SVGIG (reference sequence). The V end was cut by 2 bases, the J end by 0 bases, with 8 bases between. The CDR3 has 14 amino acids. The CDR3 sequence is CAWSTGNSNQPQHF. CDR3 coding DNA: TGTGCCTGGAGTACGGGGAATAGCAATCAGCCCCAGCATTTT.

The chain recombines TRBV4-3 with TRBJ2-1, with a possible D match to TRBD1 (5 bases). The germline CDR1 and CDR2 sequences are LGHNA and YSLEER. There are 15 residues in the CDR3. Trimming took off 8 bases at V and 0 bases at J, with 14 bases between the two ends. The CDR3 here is CASSFTQGSYNEQFF. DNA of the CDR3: TGCGCCAGCTCGTTTACTCAGGGCTCCTACAATGAGCAGTTCTTC.

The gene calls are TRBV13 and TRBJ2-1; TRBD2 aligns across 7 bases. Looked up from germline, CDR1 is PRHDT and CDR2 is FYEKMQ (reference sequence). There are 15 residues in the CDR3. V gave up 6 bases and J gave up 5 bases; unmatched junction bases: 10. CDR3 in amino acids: CASSKGGSVNNEQFF. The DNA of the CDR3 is TGTGCCAGCAGTAAAGGCGGGAGTGTCAACAATGAGCAGTTCTTC. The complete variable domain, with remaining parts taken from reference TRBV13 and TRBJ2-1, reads AAGVIQSPRHLIKEKRETATLKCYPIPRHDTVYWYQQGPGQDPQFLISFYEKMQSDKGSIPDRFSAQQFSDYHSELNMSSLELGDSALYFCASSKGGSVNNEQFFGPGTRLTVL.

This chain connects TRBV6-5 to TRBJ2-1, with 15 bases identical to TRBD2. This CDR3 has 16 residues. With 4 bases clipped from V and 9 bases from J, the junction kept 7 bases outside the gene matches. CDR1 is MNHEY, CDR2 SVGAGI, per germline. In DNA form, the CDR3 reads TGTGCCAGCAGTTTGGGACTAGCGGGAGGCCGGGGTGAGCAGTTCTTC. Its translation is CASSLGLAGGRGEQFF.

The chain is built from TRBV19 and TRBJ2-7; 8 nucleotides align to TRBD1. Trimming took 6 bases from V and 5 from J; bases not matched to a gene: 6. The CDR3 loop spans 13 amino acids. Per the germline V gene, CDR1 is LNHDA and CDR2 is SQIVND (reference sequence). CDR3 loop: CASRSGQGDEQYF. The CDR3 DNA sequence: TGTGCCAGTAGAAGTGGACAGGGTGACGAGCAGTACTTC.

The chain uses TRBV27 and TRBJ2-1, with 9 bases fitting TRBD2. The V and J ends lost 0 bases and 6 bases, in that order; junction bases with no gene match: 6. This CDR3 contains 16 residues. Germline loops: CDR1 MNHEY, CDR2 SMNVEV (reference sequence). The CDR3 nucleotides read TGTGCCAGCAGTTTATCAGGCGGGGGGGCGATCAATGAGCAGTTCTTC. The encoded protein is CASSLSGGGAINEQFF.

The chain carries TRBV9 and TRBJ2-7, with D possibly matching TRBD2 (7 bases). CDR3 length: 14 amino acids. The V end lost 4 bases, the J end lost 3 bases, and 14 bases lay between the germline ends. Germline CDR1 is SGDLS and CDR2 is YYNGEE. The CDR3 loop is CASSPPGGHYEQYF. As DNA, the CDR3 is TGTGCCAGCAGCCCCCCGGGGGGCCACTACGAGCAGTACTTC.

The CDR3: CASSIGGGAAEAFF. The DNA of the CDR3 is TGTGCCAGCAGCATCGGAGGGGGCGCGGCTGAAGCTTTCTTT. The chain combines TRBV7-3 with TRBJ1-1; 7 nucleotides agree with TRBD1. The germline V gene encodes CDR1 SGHTA and CDR2 FQGTGA. The CDR3 covers 14 residues. The V gene end was trimmed by 5 bases and the J gene end by 6 bases; junction bases not matched to a gene: 9.

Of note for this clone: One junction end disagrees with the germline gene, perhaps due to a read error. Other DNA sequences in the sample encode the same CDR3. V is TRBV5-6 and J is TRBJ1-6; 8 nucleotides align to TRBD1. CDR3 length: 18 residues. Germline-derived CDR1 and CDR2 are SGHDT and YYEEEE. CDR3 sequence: CASSFTGGRGSYNSPLHF. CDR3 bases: TGTGCCAGCAGCTTCACAGGGGGAAGGGGCTCCTATAATTCCCCCCTCCACTTT.

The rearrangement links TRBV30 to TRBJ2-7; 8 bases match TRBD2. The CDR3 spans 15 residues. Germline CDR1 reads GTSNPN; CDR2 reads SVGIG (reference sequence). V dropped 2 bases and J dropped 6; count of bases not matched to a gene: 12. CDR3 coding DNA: TGTGCCTGGAGTACCCGGAGCGGGAGATTCGCCGAGCAGTACTTC. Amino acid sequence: CAWSTRSGRFAEQYF.

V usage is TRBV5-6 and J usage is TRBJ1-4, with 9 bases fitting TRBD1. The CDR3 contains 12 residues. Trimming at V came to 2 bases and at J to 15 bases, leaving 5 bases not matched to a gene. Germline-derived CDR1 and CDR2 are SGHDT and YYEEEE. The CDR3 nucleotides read TGTGCCAGCAGCTTTGGACAGGGGCAAGTGTTTTTT. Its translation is CASSFGQGQVFF.

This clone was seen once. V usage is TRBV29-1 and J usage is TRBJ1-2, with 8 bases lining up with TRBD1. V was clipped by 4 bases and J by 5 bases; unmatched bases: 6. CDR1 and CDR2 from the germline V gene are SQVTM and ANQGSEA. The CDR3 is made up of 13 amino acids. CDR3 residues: CSVVFTGGYGYTF. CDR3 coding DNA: TGCAGCGTTGTATTTACAGGGGGATATGGCTACACCTTC.

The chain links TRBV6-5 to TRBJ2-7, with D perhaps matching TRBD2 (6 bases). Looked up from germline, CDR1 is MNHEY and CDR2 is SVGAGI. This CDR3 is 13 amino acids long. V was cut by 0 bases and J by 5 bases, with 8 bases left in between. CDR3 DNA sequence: TGTGCCAGCAGTTACTCGACGGGGGACGAGCAGTACTTC. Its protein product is CASSYSTGDEQYF.

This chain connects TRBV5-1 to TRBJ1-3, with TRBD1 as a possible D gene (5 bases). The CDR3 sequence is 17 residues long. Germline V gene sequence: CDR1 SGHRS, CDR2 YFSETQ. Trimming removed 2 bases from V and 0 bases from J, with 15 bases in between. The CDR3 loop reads CASSLGWGLTSGNTIYF. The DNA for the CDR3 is TGCGCCAGCAGCTTAGGGTGGGGACTGACCTCTGGAAACACCATATATTTT.

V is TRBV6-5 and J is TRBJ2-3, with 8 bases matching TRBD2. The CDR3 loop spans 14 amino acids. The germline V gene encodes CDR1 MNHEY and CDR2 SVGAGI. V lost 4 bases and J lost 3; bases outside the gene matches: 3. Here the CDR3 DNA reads TGTGCCAGCAGTTCAAGCGGGAGTACAGATACGCAGTATTTT. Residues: CASSSSGSTDTQYF.

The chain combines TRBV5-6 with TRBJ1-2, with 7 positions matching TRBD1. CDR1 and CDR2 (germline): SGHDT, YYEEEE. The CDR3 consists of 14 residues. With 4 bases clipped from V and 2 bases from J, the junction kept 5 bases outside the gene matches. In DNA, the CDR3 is TGTGCCAGCAGCACGGGACAGTCGAACTATGGCTACACCTTC. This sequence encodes CASSTGQSNYGYTF.

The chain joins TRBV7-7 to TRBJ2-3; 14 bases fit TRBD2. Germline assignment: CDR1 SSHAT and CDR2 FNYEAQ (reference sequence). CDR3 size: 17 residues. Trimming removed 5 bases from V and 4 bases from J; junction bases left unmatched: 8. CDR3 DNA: TGTGCCAGCAGCCCAGGGACTAGCGGGAGTGAGGCAGATACGCAGTATTTT. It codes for CASSPGTSGSEADTQYF. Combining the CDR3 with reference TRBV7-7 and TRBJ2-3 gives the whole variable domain GAGVSQSPRYKVTKRGQDVTLRCDPISSHATLYWYQQALGQGPEFLTYFNYEAQPDKSGLPSDRFSAERPEGSISTLTIQRTEQRDSAMYRCASSPGTSGSEADTQYFGPGTRLTVL.

CDR3 nucleotide sequence: TGTGCCAGCAGCTTTAGCGGGGGGGCCTCGGTCGGGGAGCTGTTTTTT. Translated: CASSFSGGASVGELFF. The V gene is TRBV9, the J gene TRBJ2-2; 11 nucleotides agree with TRBD2. Germline lookup yields CDR1 SGDLS and CDR2 YYNGEE. J gave up 7 bases and V 4 bases, and 9 bases lay outside the gene matches. The CDR3 sequence is 16 residues long.